This TCR beta chain was obtained from a study of blood T cell repertoires in COVID-19. The V gene's germline CDR1 is MNHEY and CDR2 SMNVEV (reference sequence). The ends were cut back, 8 bases at V and 4 bases at J, with 18 bases in the middle. CDR3 length: 15 amino acids. Profiling relied on immunoSEQ multiplex PCR, and the TCRdb table lists in-frame clones only, not all of them. The table has around 140,000 clones, approximately 81% seen once; the top ten hold over 7.5%. What was sequenced was peripheral blood. The TCR sequence derives from a woman aged 55-69 years with active or convalescent COVID-19. The chain recombines TRBV27 with TRBJ2-1, with D perhaps TRBD2 (7 bases). CDR3 nucleotides: TGTGCCAGCCGGTCGGGGGGCACTGGTTACAATGAGCAGTTCTTC. Translated, it gives CASRSGGTGYNEQFF.